This T cell receptor beta chain is from a study of T cell clonotyping in hematopoietic cell transplantation. Here immunoSEQ multiplex PCR was the method, and the copy in TCRdb shows in-frame clones only, minus some. The table shows about 69,000 clones, with just under 95% occurring only once. Study observations and caveats: Few recipient clonotypes overlapped donors; over 97% were de novo at given depth. After transplant, recipient diversity fell while pathologically expanded clonotypes grew through day 180.

As concerns this clone: Its antigen is as yet unknown.

J was trimmed by 10 bases and V by 4 bases; bases with no gene match: 10. CDR3 length: 14 amino acids. Germline CDR1 and CDR2: MNHEY and SMNVEV (reference sequence). The rearrangement uses TRBV27 and TRBJ1-1; 9 nucleotides align to TRBD1. The TCR was taken from a man in his fifties in good health. Some clones in this sample may be carry-over from other donors' samples. The sample was peripheral blood mononuclear cells. CDR3 region: CASSSGQGRWGAFF. The CDR3 DNA sequence: TGTGCCAGCAGTTCGGGACAGGGCCGGTGGGGAGCTTTCTTT.